The T cell receptor (beta chain) described here comes from a study of tumor and adjacent non-tumor tissue in lung cancer. Study details: Patients were aged about 30 to 80, 9 to 10 men and 5 women, stage I to III. Each sample yielded 3.9 million or so productive TCRbeta reads on average.

Overall study results and limits: Shorter survival was associated with higher TCR diversity in tumors. Tumor repertoires had a smaller top 100 clone share than normal lung.

This sample's RNA came from whole unsorted tissue. The library came from three nested PCR rounds adapted from ARM-PCR protocols. TCRdb ran MiXCR on the multiplex PCR reads and lists one entry per CDR3 protein. The sample holds 60,000 to 85,000 distinct CDR3 sequences, around four fifths seen once. As to this clonotype: Its target is unknown. One end of the junction varies from germline; a read error may be responsible.

Germline CDR1 is SGHNT and CDR2 is YENEEA. The CDR3 runs to 13 residues. The chain links TRBV11-3 to TRBJ2-1, with D unclear. The source of this sequence is a woman in her forties or fifties with non-small cell lung cancer. The sequenced sample consisted of lung tumor tissue. The CDR3 reads CGSSLGCYNEQVF. For the CDR3, the DNA is TGTGGCAGCAGCTTAGGATGCTACAATGAGCAGGTCTTC.